The TCR beta chain described here comes from a study of T-cell memory formation after mild COVID-19. Germline trimming cut 3 bases from V and 3 bases from J; bases unmatched to any gene: 2. The CDR3 is 14 residues long. With respect to this clonotype: Its matching antigen is unknown.

Overall study results and limits: Shrinking CD4+ clones resided mostly in CM and EM, and CD8+ ones in EMRA. Researchers found some responding clones in pre-infection memory, a sign that cross-reactive memory joined. SARS-CoV-2 specificity of second-wave clones peaking day 37 was unconfirmed.

It was 5'RACE with constant-segment primers that produced the TCR alpha and TCR beta cDNA libraries, which carried sample barcodes and UMIs. MiXCR, applied by TCRdb to the 5' RACE reads, yields one record per CDR3 protein. This sample yields about half a million distinct CDR3 sequences, of which 15% to 20% are seen a single time; around 12% belongs to the top ten. The chain carries TRBV12-3 or TRBV12-4 and TRBJ2-7; 10 nucleotides agree with TRBD2. The sequence came from an adult woman who had mild COVID-19 (a few samples of this study predate the infection). Cell type and time point are not known. The sample consisted of PBMCs or a T cell subset sorted from them (not recorded which). CDR3 loop: CASSFGLADYEQYF. Written as DNA, the CDR3 is TGTGCCAGCAGTTTTGGACTAGCGGACTACGAGCAGTACTTC.